The 18 T cell receptor beta chains below were found in one sample sequenced in a study of T cell clonality in common variable immunodeficiency. TCRdb keeps only in-frame clones here, not all; method: immunoSEQ multiplex PCR. The sample was found to contain 45,000 to 55,000 clones, and every one recurs. Sequenced: peripheral blood mononuclear cells. These receptor sequences come from a person aged 18 to 75 in good health.

This clone was observed many times. The read ends 3 residues early relative to the CDR3; the germline J gene fills the gap. The chain couples TRBV4-1 to TRBJ2-7; a possible D gene is TRBD1 (6 bases). The V gene's germline CDR1 is MGHRA and CDR2 YSYEKL. The CDR3 is 16 residues long. The V end lost 0 bases, the J end lost 3 bases, and 15 bases lay between the germline ends. CDR3 DNA (partial): TGCGCCAGCAGCCAAGATTTTACAGGGAATTACTACGAG. This encodes CASSQDFTGNYYE. The CDR3 as a whole reads CASSQDFTGNYYEQYF.

The table lists this clone with many counts. The CDR3 is cut off 3 residues early in the read; its end comes from the germline J gene. The chain joins TRBV5-6 to TRBJ2-1; no reliable D call. The germline CDR1 and CDR2 sequences are SGHDT and YYEEEE. The CDR3 extends over 11 amino acids. V was trimmed by 4 bases and J by 8 bases, leaving 7 bases between them. CDR3 region: CASSRAHEQFF. The DNA read from the CDR3 is TGTGCCAGCAGCCGCGCCCATGAG.

This clone was counted ten times or more. At one end, the junction sequence differs from germline, possibly due to a read error. The read comes to an end 3 residues before the CDR3 does, leaving the germline J gene to fill in the end. V is TRBV27 and J is TRBJ2-3, with D possibly matching TRBD2 (6 bases). CDR3 length: 13 amino acids. Germline lookup yields CDR1 MNHEY and CDR2 SMNVEV (reference sequence). The sequenced CDR3 bases are TGTGCCAGCAGTTTAACTAGCAGAGATACG. Translating gives CASSLTSRDT. The full CDR3 protein is CASSLTSRDTQYF.

This clone was detected ten times or more. The missing CDR3 end, 3 residues past where the read stops, is filled in from the germline J gene. The chain has TRBV7-2 and TRBJ2-7, with a tentative D call TRBD2 (5 bases). In germline, CDR1 is SGHTA, CDR2 FQGNSA. CDR3 length: 15 residues. Trimming took 6 bases from V and 3 from J, leaving 18 bases between them. The CDR3 loop is CASSVSGESGYEQYF. CDR3 DNA, as far as it was read: TGTGCCAGCAGTGTAAGCGGAGAGTCGGGCTACGAG.

This clone was observed at least ten times. The CDR3 end lies 3 residues beyond the end of the read and is filled in from the germline J gene. The rearrangement joins TRBV7-2 to TRBJ2-1; 7 positions match TRBD2. Germline CDR1 is SGHTA and CDR2 is FQGNSA. V was pared by 4 bases and J by 9 bases, with 9 bases of the junction left unmatched. The CDR3 is 14 amino acids. The CDR3 DNA, read in part, is TGTGCCAGCAGCTCCCGGGGGGAAGGCGGTGAG. As protein: CASSSRGEGGE. The CDR3 in its entirety is CASSSRGEGGEQFF.

This clone appeared many times. The read comes to an end 3 residues before the CDR3 does, leaving the germline J gene to fill in the end. This chain connects TRBV6-4 to TRBJ2-1; perhaps TRBD1 as D (5 bases). Germline CDR1 and CDR2: MRHNA and SNTAGT. The CDR3 loop spans 12 amino acids. The V end lost 9 bases, the J end lost 0 bases, and 6 bases lay between the germline ends. The CDR3 DNA, read in part, is TGTGCCAGTGGACACTCCTACAATGAG. Translated: CASGHSYNE. The whole CDR3 is CASGHSYNEQFF.

In this sample, this clone turned up a few times. The CDR3 is cut off 3 residues early in the read; its end comes from the germline J gene. This rearrangement joins TRBV11-2 to TRBJ1-4; the match to TRBD1 covers 8 bases. V trimming: 2 bases; J trimming: 7 bases; junction bases outside the gene matches: 3. The CDR3 covers 14 residues. The V gene's germline CDR1 is SGHAT and CDR2 FQNNGV. The part of the CDR3 DNA that was read is TGTGCCAGCAGCTTAACTGACAGGGGTGAAAAA. This translates into CASSLTDRGEK. The full-length CDR3 reads as CASSLTDRGEKLFF.

This clone was detected ten times or more. Sequencing ends 3 residues short of the CDR3 end; the germline J gene provides the rest. The chain uses TRBV5-1 and TRBJ1-3; 9 nucleotides agree with TRBD1. The CDR3 length is 16 residues. In germline, CDR1 is SGHRS, CDR2 YFSETQ. After removal of 4 bases from V and 0 bases from J, the junction contained 5 bases not matched to a gene. The DNA read from the CDR3 is TGCGCCAGCAGCGCGGGACAGGGAATCTCTGGAAACACC. The encoded protein is CASSAGQGISGNT. The complete CDR3 sequence is CASSAGQGISGNTIYF.

The CDR3 sequence: CASSSPGQGINEQFF. Partial CDR3 DNA: TGTGCCAGCAGCTCCCCGGGACAGGGGATTAATGAG. The chain employs TRBV5-5 and TRBJ2-1; 10 bases fit TRBD1. With the read ending 3 residues before the CDR3 end, the germline J gene is used to fill in that end. The trim removed 3 bases at V and 7 bases at J, leaving 7 bases unmatched. Germline values: CDR1 SGHKS, CDR2 YYEKEE (reference sequence). CDR3 length: 15 amino acids. The full variable domain, completed using reference TRBV5-5 and TRBJ2-1, is DAGVTQSPTHLIKTRGQQVTLRCSPISGHKSVSWYQQVLGQGPQFIFQYYEKEERGRGNFPDRFSARQFPNYSSELNVNALLLGDSALYLCASSSPGQGINEQFFGPGTRLTVL.

At least ten counts were recorded for this clone. The read terminates 3 residues before the CDR3 end, so the remaining end is supplied by the germline J gene. The genes are TRBV20-1 and TRBJ1-1, with D possibly matching TRBD1 (6 bases). CDR1 and CDR2 from the germline V gene are DFQATT and SNEGSKA (reference sequence). Trimming stripped 0 bases from V and 1 base from J, with 18 bases between. This CDR3 has 17 residues. The CDR3 loop reads CSARDVRGGQRNTEAFF. Partial CDR3 DNA: TGCAGTGCTAGAGATGTCAGGGGAGGACAGCGGAACACTGAA.

This clone was seen many times. The read finishes 3 residues shy of the CDR3 end, and the germline J gene is used to complete it. The chain couples TRBV30 to TRBJ1-5; 7 bases match TRBD1. Per the germline V gene, CDR1 is GTSNPN and CDR2 is SVGIG (reference sequence). J was trimmed by 4 bases and V by 3 bases; bases with no gene match: 3. The CDR3 length is 13 residues. The CDR3 sequence is CAWSGTVNQPQHF. The sequenced CDR3 bases are TGTGCCTGGAGCGGGACAGTAAATCAGCCC.

This clone was detected many times. The sequenced fragment ends 3 residues before the CDR3 boundary, so the rest is inferred from the germline J gene. V usage is TRBV7-9 and J usage is TRBJ2-3, with 7 bases fitting TRBD2. Germline CDR1 reads SEHNR; CDR2 reads FQNEAQ (reference sequence). The CDR3 runs 15 residues. The junction had 9 bases not matched to a gene; V was cut back by 5 bases and J by 4 bases. The CDR3 loop is CASSPLGGGADTQYF. The sequenced part of the CDR3 DNA is TGTGCCAGCAGCCCCCTCGGGGGAGGGGCAGATACG.

This clone was detected many times. The sequenced fragment ends 3 residues before the CDR3 boundary, so the rest is inferred from the germline J gene. The chain links TRBV7-2 to TRBJ2-5; perhaps TRBD2 as D (6 bases). The V end lost 2 bases, the J end lost 2 bases, and 9 bases lay between the germline ends. Germline values: CDR1 SGHTA, CDR2 FQGNSA. The length of the CDR3 is 14 residues. The sequenced part of the CDR3 DNA is TGTGCCAGCAGCTTAAATAGCGGACAAGAGACC. Its translation: CASSLNSGQET. The whole CDR3 protein reads CASSLNSGQETQYF.

This clone was counted ten times or more. The sequenced fragment ends 3 residues before the CDR3 boundary, so the rest is inferred from the germline J gene. The chain couples TRBV7-9 to TRBJ1-4; 9 bases line up with TRBD1. Germline V gene lookup returns CDR1 SEHNR and CDR2 FQNEAQ (reference sequence). V shed 5 bases, J shed 5 bases, and the junction held 3 bases outside the gene matches. The CDR3 is made up of 14 amino acids. CDR3: CASSRDRANEKLFF. Partial CDR3 DNA: TGTGCCAGCAGCAGGGACAGGGCGAATGAAAAA. Filled out from reference TRBV7-9 and TRBJ1-4, the complete variable domain reads DTGVSQNPRHKITKRGQNVTFRCDPISEHNRLYWYRQTLGQGPEFLTYFQNEAQLEKSRLLSDRFSAERPKGSFSTLEIQRTEQGDSAMYLCASSRDRANEKLFFGSGTQLSVL.

This clone was observed many times. The CDR3 end is not reached by the read, which stops 3 residues before it; the germline J gene fills it in. This sequence joins TRBV5-1 and TRBJ1-2; maybe TRBD1 (5 bases). With 4 bases removed from V and 1 base from J, the gap between germline ends came to 8 bases. CDR3 length equals 13 residues. CDR1 SGHRS and CDR2 YFSETQ come from the germline V gene. The part of the CDR3 DNA that was read is TGCGCCAGCAGCCCAGGGTTTAACTATGGC. It yields the protein CASSPGFNYG. The CDR3 in its entirety is CASSPGFNYGYTF.

This clone was observed at least ten times. The read comes to an end 3 residues before the CDR3 does, leaving the germline J gene to fill in the end. This sequence joins TRBV2 and TRBJ2-4, with TRBD2 as a possible D gene (6 bases). Per germline, CDR1 SNHLY and CDR2 FYNNEI. CDR3 length: 11 amino acids. The CDR3 loop is CASREGRGQYF. Partial CDR3 DNA: TGTGCCAGCAGGGAGGGTAGGGGT.

In this sample, this clone turned up many times. The read ends 3 residues early relative to the CDR3; the germline J gene fills the gap. V usage is TRBV19 and J usage is TRBJ2-3; a weak D match, TRBD2 (5 bases). CDR1 is LNHDA, CDR2 SQIVND, per germline (reference sequence). This CDR3 comprises 13 residues. Trimming stripped 5 bases from V and 3 bases from J, with 9 bases between. The covered CDR3 bases are TGTGCCAGTAGTGCTGGACTTACAGATACG. It translates to CASSAGLTDT. From start to end, the CDR3 is CASSAGLTDTQYF.

This clone turned up a few times. The CDR3 is cut off 3 residues early in the read; its end comes from the germline J gene. This chain links TRBV18 with TRBJ2-1; 9 bases line up with TRBD1. V gave up 3 bases and J gave up 7 bases; unmatched junction bases: 13. This CDR3 contains 17 residues. Per the germline V gene, CDR1 is KGHSH and CDR2 is LQKENI. The sequenced CDR3 bases are TGTGCCAGCTCACCTGGGTCCGGGACAGGGAATGTGAATGAG. Encoded protein: CASSPGSGTGNVNE. The full CDR3 reads CASSPGSGTGNVNEQFF.